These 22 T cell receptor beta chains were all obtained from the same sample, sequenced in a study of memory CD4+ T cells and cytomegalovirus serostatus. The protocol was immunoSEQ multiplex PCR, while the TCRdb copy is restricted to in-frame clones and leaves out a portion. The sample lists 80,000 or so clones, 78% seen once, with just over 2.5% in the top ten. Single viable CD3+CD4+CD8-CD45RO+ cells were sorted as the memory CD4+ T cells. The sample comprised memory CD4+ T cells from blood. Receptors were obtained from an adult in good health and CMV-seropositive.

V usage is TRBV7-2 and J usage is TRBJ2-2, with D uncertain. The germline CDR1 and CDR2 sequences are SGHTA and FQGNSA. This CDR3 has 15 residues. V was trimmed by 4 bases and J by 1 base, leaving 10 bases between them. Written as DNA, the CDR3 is TGTGCCAGCAGCTCACGACAAAGGAACACCGGGGAGCTGTTTTTT. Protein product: CASSSRQRNTGELFF.

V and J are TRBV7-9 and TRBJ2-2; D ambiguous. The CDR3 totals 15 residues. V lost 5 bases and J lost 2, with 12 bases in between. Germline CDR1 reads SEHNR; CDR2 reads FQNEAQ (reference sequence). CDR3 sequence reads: CASSPRGVNTGELFF. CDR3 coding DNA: TGTGCCAGCAGCCCCCGAGGAGTCAACACCGGGGAGCTGTTTTTT.

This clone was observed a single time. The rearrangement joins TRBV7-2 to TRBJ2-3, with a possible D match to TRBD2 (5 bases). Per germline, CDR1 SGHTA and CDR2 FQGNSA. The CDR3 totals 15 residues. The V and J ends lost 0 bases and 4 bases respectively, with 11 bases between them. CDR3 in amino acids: CASSLALASADTQYF. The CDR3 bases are TGTGCCAGCAGCTTAGCGCTAGCCTCTGCAGATACGCAGTATTTT.

CDR3 nucleotides: TGCGCCAGCAGCCAATTTACAGTGAACACTGAAGCTTTCTTT. Translation: CASSQFTVNTEAFF. V usage is TRBV4-1 and J usage is TRBJ1-1; D unclear. CDR3 length: 14 residues. Germline V gene sequence: CDR1 MGHRA, CDR2 YSYEKL. V dropped 2 bases and J dropped 0 bases, with 7 bases sitting between them.

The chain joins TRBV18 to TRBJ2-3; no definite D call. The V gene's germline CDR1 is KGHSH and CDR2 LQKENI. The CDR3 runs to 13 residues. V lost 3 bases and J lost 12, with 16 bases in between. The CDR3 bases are TGTGCCAGCTCACCGAGTATGGGAACTTTCCAGTATTTT. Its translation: CASSPSMGTFQYF.

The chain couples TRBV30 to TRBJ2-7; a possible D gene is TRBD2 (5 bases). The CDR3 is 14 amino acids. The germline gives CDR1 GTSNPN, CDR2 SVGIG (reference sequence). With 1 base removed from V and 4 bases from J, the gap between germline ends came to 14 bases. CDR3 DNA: TGTGCCTGGAGTGGGCGCGGAGGCCGATACGAGCAGTACGTC. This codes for CAWSGRGGRYEQYV.

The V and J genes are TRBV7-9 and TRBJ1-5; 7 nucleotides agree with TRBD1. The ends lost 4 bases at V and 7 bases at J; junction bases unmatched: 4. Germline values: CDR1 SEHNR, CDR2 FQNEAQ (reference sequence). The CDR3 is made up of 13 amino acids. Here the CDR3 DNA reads TGTGCCAGCAGCTCTACAGGGGCCCAGCCCCAGCATTTT. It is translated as CASSSTGAQPQHF.

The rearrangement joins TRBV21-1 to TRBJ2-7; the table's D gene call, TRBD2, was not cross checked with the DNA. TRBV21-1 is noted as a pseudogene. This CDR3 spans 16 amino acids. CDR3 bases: TGTGCCAGCAGCAAAGGAAGGGTGGCCCCGGGGTTTGAGCAGTACGTC. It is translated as CASSKGRVAPGFEQYV.

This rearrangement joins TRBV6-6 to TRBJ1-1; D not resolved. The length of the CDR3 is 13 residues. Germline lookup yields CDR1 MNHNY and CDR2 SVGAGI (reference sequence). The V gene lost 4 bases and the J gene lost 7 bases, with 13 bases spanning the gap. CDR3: CASSSQPGFEAFF. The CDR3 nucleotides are TGTGCCAGCAGTTCACAACCAGGCTTTGAAGCTTTCTTT.

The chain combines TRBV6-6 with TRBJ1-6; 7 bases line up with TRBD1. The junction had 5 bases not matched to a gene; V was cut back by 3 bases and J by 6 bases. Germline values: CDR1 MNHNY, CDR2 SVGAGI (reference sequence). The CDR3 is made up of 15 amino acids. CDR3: CASSYTGTANSPLHF. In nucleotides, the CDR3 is TGTGCCAGCAGTTATACCGGGACAGCTAATTCACCCCTCCACTTT.

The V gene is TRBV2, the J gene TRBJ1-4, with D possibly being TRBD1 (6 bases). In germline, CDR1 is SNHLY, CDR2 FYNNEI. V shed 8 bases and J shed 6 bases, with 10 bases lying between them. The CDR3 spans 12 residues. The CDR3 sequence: CASRTVDEKLFF. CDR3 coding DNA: TGTGCCAGCCGGACAGTTGATGAAAAACTGTTTTTT.

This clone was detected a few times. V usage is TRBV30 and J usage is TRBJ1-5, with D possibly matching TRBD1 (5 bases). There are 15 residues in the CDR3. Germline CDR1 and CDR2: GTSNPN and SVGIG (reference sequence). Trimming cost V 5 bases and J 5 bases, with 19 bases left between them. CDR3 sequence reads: CAWGAEGGGHQPQHF. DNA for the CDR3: TGTGCCTGGGGGGCGGAGGGAGGCGGGCATCAGCCCCAGCATTTT.

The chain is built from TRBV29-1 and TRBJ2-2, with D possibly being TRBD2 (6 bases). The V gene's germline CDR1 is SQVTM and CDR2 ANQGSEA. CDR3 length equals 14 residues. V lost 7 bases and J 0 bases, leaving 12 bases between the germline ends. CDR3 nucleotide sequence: TGCAGCGGCGCGGGGACGGCGAACACCGGGGAGCTGTTTTTT. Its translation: CSGAGTANTGELFF.

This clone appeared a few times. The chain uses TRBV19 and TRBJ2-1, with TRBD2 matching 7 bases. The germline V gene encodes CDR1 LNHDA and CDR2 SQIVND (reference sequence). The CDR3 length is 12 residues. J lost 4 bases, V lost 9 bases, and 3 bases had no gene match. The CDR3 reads CASQGLYNEQFF. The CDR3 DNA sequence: TGTGCCAGCCAGGGACTATACAATGAGCAGTTCTTC.

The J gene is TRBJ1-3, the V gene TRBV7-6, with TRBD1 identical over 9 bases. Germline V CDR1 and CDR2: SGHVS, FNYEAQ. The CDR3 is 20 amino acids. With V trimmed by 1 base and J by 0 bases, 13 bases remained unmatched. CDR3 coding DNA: TGTGCCAGCAGCTTAGTCCATCTGGACAGGGGCCGACACTCTGGAAACACCATATATTTT. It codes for CASSLVHLDRGRHSGNTIYF.

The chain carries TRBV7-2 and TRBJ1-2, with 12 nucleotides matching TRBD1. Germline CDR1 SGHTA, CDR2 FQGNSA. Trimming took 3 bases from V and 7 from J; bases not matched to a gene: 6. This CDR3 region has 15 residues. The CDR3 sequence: CASSFGGQGAAGYTF. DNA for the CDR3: TGTGCCAGCAGCTTCGGGGGACAGGGGGCGGCTGGCTACACCTTC. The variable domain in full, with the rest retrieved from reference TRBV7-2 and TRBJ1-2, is GAGVSQSPSNKVTEKGKDVELRCDPISGHTALYWYRQSLGQGLEFLIYFQGNSAPDKSGLPSDRFSAERTGGSVSTLTIQRTQQEDSAVYLCASSFGGQGAAGYTFGSGTRLTVV.

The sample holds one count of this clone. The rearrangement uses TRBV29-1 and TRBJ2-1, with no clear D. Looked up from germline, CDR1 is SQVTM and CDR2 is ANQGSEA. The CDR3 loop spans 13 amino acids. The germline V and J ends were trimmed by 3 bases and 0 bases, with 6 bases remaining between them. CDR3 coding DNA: TGCAGCGTTGAGGAGAGCTCCTACAATGAGCAGTTCTTC. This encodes CSVEESSYNEQFF.

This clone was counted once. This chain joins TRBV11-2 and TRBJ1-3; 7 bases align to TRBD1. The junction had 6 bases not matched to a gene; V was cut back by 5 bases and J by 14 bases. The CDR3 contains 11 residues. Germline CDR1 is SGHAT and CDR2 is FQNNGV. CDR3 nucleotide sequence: TGTGCCAGCAGCCGTACAGGGGTGGTATATTTT. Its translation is CASSRTGVVYF.

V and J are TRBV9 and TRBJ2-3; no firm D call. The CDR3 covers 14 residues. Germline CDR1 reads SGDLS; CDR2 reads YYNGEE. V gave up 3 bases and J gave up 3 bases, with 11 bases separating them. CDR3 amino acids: CASSETGSTDTQYF. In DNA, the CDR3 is TGTGCCAGCAGCGAGACGGGCAGTACAGATACGCAGTATTTT. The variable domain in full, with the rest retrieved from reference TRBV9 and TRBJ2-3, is DSGVTQTPKHLITATGQRVTLRCSPRSGDLSVYWYQQSLDQGLQFLIQYYNGEERAKGNILERFSAQQFPDLHSELNLSSLELGDSALYFCASSETGSTDTQYFGPGTRLTVL.

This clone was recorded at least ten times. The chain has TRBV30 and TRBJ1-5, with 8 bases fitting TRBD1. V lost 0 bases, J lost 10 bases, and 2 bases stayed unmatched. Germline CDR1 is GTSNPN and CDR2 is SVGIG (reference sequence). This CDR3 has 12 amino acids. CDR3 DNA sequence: TGTGCCTGGAGTGTACCAGGGGGCCCCCAGCATTTT. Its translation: CAWSVPGGPQHF.

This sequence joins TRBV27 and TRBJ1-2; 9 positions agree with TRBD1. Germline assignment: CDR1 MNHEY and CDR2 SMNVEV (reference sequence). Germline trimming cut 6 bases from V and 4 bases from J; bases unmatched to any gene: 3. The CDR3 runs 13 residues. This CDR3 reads CASSEQGAYGYTF. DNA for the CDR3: TGTGCCAGCAGCGAACAGGGGGCCTATGGCTACACCTTC.

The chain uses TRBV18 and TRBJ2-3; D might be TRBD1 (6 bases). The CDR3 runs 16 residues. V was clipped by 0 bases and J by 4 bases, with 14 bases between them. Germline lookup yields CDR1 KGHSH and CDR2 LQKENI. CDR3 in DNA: TGTGCCAGCTCACCACCGTCAACCACAGGGCCAGATACGCAGTATTTT. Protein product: CASSPPSTTGPDTQYF.